These T cell receptor beta chains were read from a single sample in a study of T cells in narcolepsy. The protocol was immunoSEQ multiplex PCR, while the TCRdb copy is restricted to in-frame clones and leaves out a portion. The sample lists approximately 30,000 clones; 80% to 90% were seen once. The sequencing sample was made of CD45RA- memory CD4+ T cells from PBMCs. The receptors derive from a human donor with narcolepsy. Both conserved end residues are part of each CDR3. Each record gives: CDR3 protein, D gene, J gene, V gene. D genes are given only for firm matches.

CASSLPGTQYEQYF | . | TRBJ2-7 | TRBV28
CASSFSSGLAKETQYF | TRBD2 | TRBJ2-5 | TRBV5-4
CASSPDRISYEQYF | . | TRBJ2-7 | TRBV19
CATSRDGQKANYGYTF | . | TRBJ1-2 | TRBV15
CASSPLDPHGYTF | . | TRBJ1-2 | TRBV18
CASSFGQANTEAFF | TRBD1 | TRBJ1-1 | TRBV7-9
CASSDPRRSSYEQYF | . | . | TRBV25-1
CASSFWSADTQYF | . | TRBJ2-3 | TRBV27
CASSFRGRTNTEAFF | TRBD1 | TRBJ1-1 | TRBV5-1
CASSLRQGADTEAFF | TRBD1 | TRBJ1-1 | TRBV7-9
CASSPKGGQLYEQYF | . | TRBJ2-7 | TRBV5-8
CASSLYLGGRTGELFF | TRBD2 | TRBJ2-2 | TRBV5-4
CASSSPSSGAQETQYF | TRBD2 | TRBJ2-5 | TRBV5-1
CAIRAGQGTGELFF | TRBD1 | TRBJ2-2 | TRBV10-3
CASRSGGNYNEQFF | TRBD2 | TRBJ2-1 | TRBV19
CATSTPGAARGYGYTF | . | TRBJ1-2 | TRBV15
CASTAQTGSTEAFF | . | TRBJ1-1 | TRBV5-1
CASSLRGPSVHEQYF | . | TRBJ2-7 | TRBV27
CASSLEGPPGETQYF | . | TRBJ2-5 | TRBV6-5
CASSHRWGSTDTQYF | . | TRBJ2-3 | TRBV7-8
CASSSHRGDTEAFF | . | TRBJ1-1 | TRBV7-8
CASSFGTGKEGGYTF | TRBD1 | TRBJ1-2 | TRBV7-9
CSVGPGGNQPQHF | . | TRBJ1-5 | TRBV29-1
CASSLRRGRIVSGNTIYF | . | TRBJ1-3 | TRBV28
CASNPTAEYGYTF | . | TRBJ1-2 | TRBV2
CAWRTGQNLNTEAFF | . | TRBJ1-1 | TRBV30
CASSEAQRNYGYTF | . | TRBJ1-2 | TRBV2
CASSPFVRRSSATRGTDTQYF | . | TRBJ2-3 | TRBV18
CATSKSFADSPYNEQFF | . | TRBJ2-1 | TRBV15
CASSYSGGITEAFF | . | TRBJ1-1 | TRBV6-5
CASSQVEEQFF | . | TRBJ2-1 | TRBV14